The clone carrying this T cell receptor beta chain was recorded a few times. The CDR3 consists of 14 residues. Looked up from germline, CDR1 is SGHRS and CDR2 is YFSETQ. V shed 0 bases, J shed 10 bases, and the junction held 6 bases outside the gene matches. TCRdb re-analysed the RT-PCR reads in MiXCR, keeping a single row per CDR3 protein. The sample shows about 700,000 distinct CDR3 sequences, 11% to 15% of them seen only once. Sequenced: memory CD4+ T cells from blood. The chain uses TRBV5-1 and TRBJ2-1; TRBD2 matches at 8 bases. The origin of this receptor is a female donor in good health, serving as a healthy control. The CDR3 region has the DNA TGCGCCAGCAGCTTGGGGAGCGGGAGTTTAGAGCAGTTCTTC. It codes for CASSLGSGSLEQFF.